In this sample, the clone carrying this T cell receptor beta chain turned up once. The antigen remains unidentified. The V gene's germline CDR1 is SGHDT and CDR2 YYEEEE. This CDR3 contains 12 residues. The V end lost 0 bases, the J end lost 11 bases, and 11 bases lay between the germline ends. By positive magnetic bead selection, CD4+ and CD8+ cells were isolated, and their purity was checked by flow cytometry. This specimen comes from a study of somatic mutations in cytotoxic T cells in rheumatoid arthritis. In the original workflow: Published virus-specific TCRB sequences were rarely matched by patient CD8+ clones larger than 1%. TCRdb's table, derived via immunoSEQ multiplex PCR, lists solely in-frame clones and lacks some. V and J calls and clone size come straight from that table; D and trimming were deduced from the DNA. This repertoire shows under 20,000 clones, roughly 85% found once; its top ten account for about 7%.

Study-wide results and limits: Patients with rheumatoid arthritis showed a slight underrepresentation of TRBV07, a finding that was never subjected to any adjustment for multiple comparisons. Each of about an eighth of the roughly 65 patients had a largest CD8+ clone that made up more than 20% of CD8+ cells.

The chain is built from TRBV5-6 and TRBJ2-5; D is ambiguous. Sequenced input: CD8+ T cells sorted from blood. The source of this sequence is a woman between 40 and 50 years old with rheumatoid arthritis. CDR3 protein: CASSLAGFEQYF. The DNA of the CDR3 is TGTGCCAGCAGCTTGGCGGGTTTTGAGCAGTACTTC.